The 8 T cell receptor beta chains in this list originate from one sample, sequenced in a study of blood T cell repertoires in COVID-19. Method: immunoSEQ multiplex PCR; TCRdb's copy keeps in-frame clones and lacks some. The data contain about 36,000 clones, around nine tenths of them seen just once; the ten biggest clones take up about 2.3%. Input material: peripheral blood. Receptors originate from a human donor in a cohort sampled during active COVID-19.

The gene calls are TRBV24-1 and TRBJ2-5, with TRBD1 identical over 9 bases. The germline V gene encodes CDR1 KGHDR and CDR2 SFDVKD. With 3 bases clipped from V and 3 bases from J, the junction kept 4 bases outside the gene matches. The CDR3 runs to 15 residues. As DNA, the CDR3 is TGTGCCACCAGTGATGCGGACAGGGGAAAAGAGACCCAGTACTTC. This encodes CATSDADRGKETQYF.

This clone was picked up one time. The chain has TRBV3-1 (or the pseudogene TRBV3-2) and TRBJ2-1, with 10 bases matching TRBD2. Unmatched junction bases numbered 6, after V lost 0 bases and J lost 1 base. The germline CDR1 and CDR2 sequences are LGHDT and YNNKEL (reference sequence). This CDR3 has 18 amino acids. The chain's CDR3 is CASSQDPLAGASYNEQFF. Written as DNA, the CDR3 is TGTGCCAGCAGCCAAGATCCCCTAGCGGGGGCTTCCTACAATGAGCAGTTCTTC.

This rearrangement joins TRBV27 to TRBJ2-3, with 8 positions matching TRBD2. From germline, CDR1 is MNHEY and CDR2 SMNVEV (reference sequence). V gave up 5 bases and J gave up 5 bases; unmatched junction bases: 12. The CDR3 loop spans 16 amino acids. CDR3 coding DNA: TGTGCCAGCAGTCACGCCCGGGGGGGCCAGGAAGATACGCAGTATTTT. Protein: CASSHARGGQEDTQYF.

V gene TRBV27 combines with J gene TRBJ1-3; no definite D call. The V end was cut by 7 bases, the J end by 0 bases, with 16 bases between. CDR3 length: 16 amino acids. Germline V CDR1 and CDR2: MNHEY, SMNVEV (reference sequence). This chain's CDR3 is CASNLIPRISGNTIYF. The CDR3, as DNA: TGTGCCAGCAACCTTATCCCGCGAATCTCTGGAAACACCATATATTTT.

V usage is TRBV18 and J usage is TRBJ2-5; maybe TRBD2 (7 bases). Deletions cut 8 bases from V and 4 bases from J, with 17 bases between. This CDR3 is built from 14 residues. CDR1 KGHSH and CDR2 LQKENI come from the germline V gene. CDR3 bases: TGTGCCAGCGCGGGGGCACTGAGGGGAGAGACCCAGTACTTC. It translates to CASAGALRGETQYF.

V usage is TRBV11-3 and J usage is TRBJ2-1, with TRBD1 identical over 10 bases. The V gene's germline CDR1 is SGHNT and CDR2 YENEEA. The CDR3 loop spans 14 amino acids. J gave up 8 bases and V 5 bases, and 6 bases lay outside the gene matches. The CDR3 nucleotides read TGTGCCAGCAGCCCCGGGACAGGGGACCATGAGCAGTTCTTC. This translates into CASSPGTGDHEQFF.

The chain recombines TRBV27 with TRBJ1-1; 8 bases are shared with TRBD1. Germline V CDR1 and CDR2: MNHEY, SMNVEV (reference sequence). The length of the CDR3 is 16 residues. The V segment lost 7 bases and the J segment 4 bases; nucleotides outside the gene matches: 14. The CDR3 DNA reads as TGTGCCAGCAACGTGGACAGGGCAACCCACCCCACTGAAGCTTTCTTT. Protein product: CASNVDRATHPTEAFF.

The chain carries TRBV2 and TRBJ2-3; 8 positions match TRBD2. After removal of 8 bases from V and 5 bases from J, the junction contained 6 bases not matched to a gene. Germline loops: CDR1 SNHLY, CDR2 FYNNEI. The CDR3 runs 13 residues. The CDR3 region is CASQSGGVDTQYF. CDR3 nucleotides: TGTGCCAGCCAAAGCGGGGGTGTAGATACGCAGTATTTT.